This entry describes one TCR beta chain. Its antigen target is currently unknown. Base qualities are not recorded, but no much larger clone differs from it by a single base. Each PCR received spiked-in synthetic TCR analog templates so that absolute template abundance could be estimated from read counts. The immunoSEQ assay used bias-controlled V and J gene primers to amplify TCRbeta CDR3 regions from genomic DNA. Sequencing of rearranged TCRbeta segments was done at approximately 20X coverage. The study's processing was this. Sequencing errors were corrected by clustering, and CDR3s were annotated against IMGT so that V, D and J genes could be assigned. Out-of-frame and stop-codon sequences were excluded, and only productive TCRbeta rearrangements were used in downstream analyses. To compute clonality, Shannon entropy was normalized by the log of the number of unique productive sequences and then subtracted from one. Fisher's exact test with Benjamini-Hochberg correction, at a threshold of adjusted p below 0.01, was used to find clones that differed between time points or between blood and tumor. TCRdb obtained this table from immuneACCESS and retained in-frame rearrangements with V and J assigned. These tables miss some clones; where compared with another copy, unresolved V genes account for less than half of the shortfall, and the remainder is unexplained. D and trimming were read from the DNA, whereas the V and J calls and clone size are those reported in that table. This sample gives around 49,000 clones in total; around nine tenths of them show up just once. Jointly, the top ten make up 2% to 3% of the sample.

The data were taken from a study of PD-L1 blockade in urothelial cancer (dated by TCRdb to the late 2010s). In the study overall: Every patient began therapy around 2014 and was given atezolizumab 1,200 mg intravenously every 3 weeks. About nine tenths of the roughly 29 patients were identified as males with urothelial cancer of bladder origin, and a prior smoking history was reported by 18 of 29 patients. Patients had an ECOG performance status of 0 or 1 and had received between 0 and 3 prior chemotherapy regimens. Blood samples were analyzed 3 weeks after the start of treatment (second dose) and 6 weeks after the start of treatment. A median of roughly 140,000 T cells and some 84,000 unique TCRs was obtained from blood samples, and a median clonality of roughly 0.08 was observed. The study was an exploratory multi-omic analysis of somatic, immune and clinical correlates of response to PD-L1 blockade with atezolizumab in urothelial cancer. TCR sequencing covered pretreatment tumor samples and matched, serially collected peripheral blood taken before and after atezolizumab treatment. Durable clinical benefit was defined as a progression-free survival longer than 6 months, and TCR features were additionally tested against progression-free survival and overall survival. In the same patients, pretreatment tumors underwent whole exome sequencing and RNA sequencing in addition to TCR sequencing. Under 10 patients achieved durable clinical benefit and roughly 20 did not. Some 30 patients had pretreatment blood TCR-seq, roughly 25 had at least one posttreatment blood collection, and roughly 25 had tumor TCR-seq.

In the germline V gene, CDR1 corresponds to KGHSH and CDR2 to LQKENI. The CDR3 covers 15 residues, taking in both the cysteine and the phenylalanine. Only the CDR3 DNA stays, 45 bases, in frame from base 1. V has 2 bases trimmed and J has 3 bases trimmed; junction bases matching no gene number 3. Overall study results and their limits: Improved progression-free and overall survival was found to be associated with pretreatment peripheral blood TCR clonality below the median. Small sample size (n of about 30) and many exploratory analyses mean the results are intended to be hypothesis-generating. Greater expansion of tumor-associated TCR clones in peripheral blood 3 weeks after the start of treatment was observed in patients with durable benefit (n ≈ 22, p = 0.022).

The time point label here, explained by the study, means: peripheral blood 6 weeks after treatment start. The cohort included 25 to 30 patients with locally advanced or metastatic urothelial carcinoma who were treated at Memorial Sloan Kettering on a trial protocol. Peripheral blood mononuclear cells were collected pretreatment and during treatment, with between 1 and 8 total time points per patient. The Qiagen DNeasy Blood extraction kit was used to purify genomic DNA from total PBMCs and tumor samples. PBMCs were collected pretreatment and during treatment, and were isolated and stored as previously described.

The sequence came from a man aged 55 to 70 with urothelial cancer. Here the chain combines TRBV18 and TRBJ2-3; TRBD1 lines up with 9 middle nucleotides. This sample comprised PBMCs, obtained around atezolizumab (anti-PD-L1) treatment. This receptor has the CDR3 CASSPSGTGTDTQYF. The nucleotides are TGTGCCAGCTCACCATCCGGGACAGGGACAGATACGCAGTATTTT.